This T cell receptor (beta chain) emerged from a study of blood T cell repertoires in COVID-19. The wider study: Sites across the United States, Italy and Spain contributed samples from acute and convalescent COVID-19. T cells, B-cell-depleted T cells, or PBMCs provided the cDNA or gDNA that served as material.

The germline gives CDR1 SGHNT, CDR2 YYREEE (reference sequence). Trimming stripped 1 base from V and 7 bases from J, with 13 bases between. This CDR3 has 14 residues. As processed by the authors: Amplification from reference gene primers served as the basis for estimated nucleated cell counts. Only in-frame clones appear in the TCRdb table, and some are missing; sequencing was by immunoSEQ multiplex PCR. The D gene and trimming were derived from the DNA, and the V and J assignments and clone size from that table. The top ten clones hold around 15% of a sample with about 180,000 clones, about 79% of them seen once. Assignments of participants to cohorts depended upon their own reported clinical history.

Material for sequencing was PBMCs or T cells enriched from blood (not recorded which). The receptor was derived from a man aged 50 to 60 who had recovered from COVID-19. V is TRBV5-4 and J is TRBJ2-3, with D maybe TRBD2 (5 bases). Written as DNA, the CDR3 is TGTGCCAGCAGCTTGTCGGCTAGCCCGTATACGCAGTATTTT. Its protein product is CASSLSASPYTQYF. Looking up the rest from reference TRBV5-4 and TRBJ2-3 gives the full variable domain: ETGVTQSPTHLIKTRGQQVTLRCSSQSGHNTVSWYQQALGQGPQFIFQYYREEENGRGNFPPRFSGLQFPNYSSELNVNALELDDSALYLCASSLSASPYTQYFGPGTRLTVL.